The 28 T cell receptor beta chains reported below all come from one sample, sequenced in a study of T-cell reconstitution after alpha-beta-depleted transplantation in children. The TCRbeta library incorporated unique molecular identifiers. Via MiXCR, TCRdb re-called the PCR reads, giving one row per CDR3 protein. The data show under 450,000 distinct CDR3 sequences, roughly 16% seen once. Sequencing was performed on PBMCs, mostly from graft donor cells, taken 360 days after TCRalphabeta/CD19-depleted stem cell transplant. The receptor source for this set is a boy under two years old who had a stem cell transplant for Wiskott-Aldrich syndrome, so the T cells may come from the graft donor.

This clonotype was counted a few times. The chain has TRBV28 and TRBJ1-1; D is undetermined. This CDR3 has 15 residues. CDR1 and CDR2 from the germline V gene are MDHEN and SYDVKM. Trimming shortened V by 2 bases and J by 1 base, and 11 bases separated the two germline ends. The CDR3 protein is CASSLHPFGNTEAFF. The CDR3 DNA reads TGTGCCAGCAGTTTACACCCCTTCGGGAACACTGAAGCTTTCTTT.

The CDR3, as DNA: TGTGCCAGCAGTGATTTGGGCACACCGAACACTGAAGCTTTCTTT. Protein sequence: CASSDLGTPNTEAFF. The V gene is TRBV2, the J gene TRBJ1-1; D is unclear. The V gene's germline CDR1 is SNHLY and CDR2 FYNNEI. The ends were cut back, 3 bases at V and 1 base at J, with 12 bases in the middle. There are 15 residues in the CDR3. Full variable domain (rest looked up from reference TRBV2 and TRBJ1-1): EPEVTQTPSHQVTQMGQEVILRCVPISNHLYFYWYRQILGQKVEFLVSFYNNEISEKSEIFDDQFSVERPDGSNFTLKIRSTKLEDSAMYFCASSDLGTPNTEAFFGQGTRLTVV.

This clonotype has a handful of counts. This chain connects TRBV1 to TRBJ2-2; the table's D call, TRBD2, has no DNA check behind it. TRBV1 constitutes a pseudogene. The length of the CDR3 is 19 residues. The CDR3 DNA reads as TGCACCAGCAGCCAAGATCCAGCGGGAGGGCCATGGGACACCGGGGAGCTGTTTTTT. The encoded protein is CTSSQDPAGGPWDTGELFF.

V is TRBV2 and J is TRBJ2-2, with a weak D call TRBD1 (6 bases). CDR1 is SNHLY and CDR2 is FYNNEI in the germline V gene. Trimming removed 7 bases from V and 7 bases from J, with 16 bases in between. The CDR3 sequence is 14 residues long. CDR3 loop: CASKATGPSGELFF. In DNA form, the CDR3 reads TGTGCCAGCAAGGCGACAGGTCCCAGCGGGGAGCTGTTTTTT.

CDR3 nucleotides: TGTGCCAGCAGCTTGAGCGGTCCGGGGGAGGACTATGGCTACACCTTC. Its translation is CASSLSGPGEDYGYTF. This rearrangement joins TRBV5-6 to TRBJ1-2, with D possibly TRBD1 on 5 matching bases. This CDR3 is built from 16 residues. Trimming cost V 1 base and J 3 bases, with 16 bases left between them. CDR1 is SGHDT and CDR2 is YYEEEE in the germline V gene.

The chain uses TRBV7-2 and TRBJ2-7; 8 bases match TRBD1. V lost 1 base to trimming and J lost 5 bases; unmatched junction nucleotides: 4. The CDR3 covers 14 residues. Germline loops: CDR1 SGHTA, CDR2 FQGNSA. In DNA, the CDR3 is TGTGCCAGCAGCTTAGGTAGGACAGGGAACGAGCAGTACTTC. It codes for CASSLGRTGNEQYF.

The chain carries TRBV18 and TRBJ2-7; 13 bases align to TRBD2. In germline, CDR1 is KGHSH, CDR2 LQKENI. This CDR3 has 17 amino acids. The V and J ends lost 3 bases and 3 bases, in that order; junction bases with no gene match: 8. The chain's CDR3 is CASSPLTSGRTHYEQYF. CDR3 DNA sequence: TGTGCCAGCTCACCCCTGACTAGCGGGAGGACCCACTACGAGCAGTACTTC. Drawing the rest from reference TRBV18 and TRBJ2-7, the complete variable domain is NAGVMQNPRHLVRRRGQEARLRCSPMKGHSHVYWYRQLPEEGLKFMVYLQKENIIDESGMPKERFSAEFPKEGPSILRIQQVVRGDSAAYFCASSPLTSGRTHYEQYFGPGTRLTVT.

The chain recombines TRBV7-9 with TRBJ2-2; a possible D gene is TRBD2 (6 bases). CDR3 length: 15 residues. Trimming pared 3 bases from V and 3 bases from J, leaving 11 bases between. CDR1 is SEHNR and CDR2 is FQNEAQ in the germline V gene (reference sequence). As DNA, the CDR3 is TGTGCCAGCAGCTTTAAACCGGGGGACACCGGGGAGCTGTTTTTT. Amino acid sequence: CASSFKPGDTGELFF.

This clonotype came up a few times. This chain uses TRBV6-5 with TRBJ2-5; 9 nucleotides agree with TRBD1. Germline CDR1 MNHEY, CDR2 SVGAGI. V trimming: 2 bases; J trimming: 1 base; junction bases outside the gene matches: 5. This CDR3 has 16 residues. This chain's CDR3 is CASSYRWDRAQETQYF. CDR3 nucleotides: TGTGCCAGCAGTTACCGATGGGACAGGGCCCAAGAGACCCAGTACTTC.

This clonotype came up a few times. The chain recombines TRBV6-1 with TRBJ2-5; TRBD1 or TRBD2 may be the D gene (5 bases each). Germline assignment: CDR1 MNHNS and CDR2 SASEGT. V lost 8 bases and J 0 bases, leaving 10 bases between the germline ends. This CDR3 region has 13 residues. The CDR3 reads CASAWGYQETQYF. In nucleotides, the CDR3 is TGTGCCAGCGCGTGGGGGTACCAAGAGACCCAGTACTTC.

Many counts were recorded for this clonotype. The CDR3 here is CASSYSGFSYEQYF. In DNA, the CDR3 is TGTGCCAGCAGTTACTCAGGGTTCTCCTACGAGCAGTACTTC. The chain combines TRBV6-5 with TRBJ2-7, with D uncertain. V lost 0 bases, J lost 0 bases, and 6 bases lay in between. The length of the CDR3 is 14 residues. Per germline, CDR1 MNHEY and CDR2 SVGAGI.

The rearrangement links TRBV29-1 to TRBJ2-1; 13 bases fit TRBD2. Germline CDR1 reads SQVTM; CDR2 reads ANQGSEA. The V segment lost 6 bases and the J segment 9 bases; nucleotides outside the gene matches: 17. This CDR3 contains 17 residues. The chain's CDR3 is CSVPWGTLAGGPGEQFF. The CDR3 bases are TGCAGCGTCCCGTGGGGAACACTAGCGGGGGGGCCTGGTGAGCAGTTCTTC.

This clonotype has more than one count but fewer than ten. V usage is TRBV30 and J usage is TRBJ2-7, with TRBD2 matching over 8 bases. CDR1 GTSNPN and CDR2 SVGIG come from the germline V gene (reference sequence). The V gene end was trimmed by 2 bases and the J gene end by 4 bases; junction bases not matched to a gene: 7. The CDR3 totals 14 residues. This CDR3 is CAWSKGLVLYEQYF. CDR3 sequence (DNA): TGTGCCTGGAGTAAGGGACTAGTTTTATACGAGCAGTACTTC.

This clonotype was seen a handful of times. The V call is TRBV7-2, the J call TRBJ2-1; a weak D match, TRBD2 (8 bases). With 0 bases removed from V and 2 bases from J, the gap between germline ends came to 20 bases. The CDR3 spans 19 residues. The V gene's germline CDR1 is SGHTA and CDR2 FQGNSA. The CDR3 nucleotides read TGTGCCAGCAGCTTAGCGTGGGGAAGGGGGCGGGGGGCCTACAATGAGCAGTTCTTC. Protein: CASSLAWGRGRGAYNEQFF.

The chain is built from TRBV10-3 and TRBJ2-7; 9 bases match TRBD2. The CDR3 loop spans 15 amino acids. CDR1 is ENHRY and CDR2 is SYGVKD in the germline V gene. The trim removed 4 bases at V and 2 bases at J, leaving 6 bases unmatched. As DNA, the CDR3 is TGTGCCATCAGTGGAATAGCGGGGGACACCTACGAGCAGTACTTC. It is translated as CAISGIAGDTYEQYF.

V is TRBV7-8 and J is TRBJ2-1; either TRBD1 or TRBD2 may supply D (6 bases each). The germline CDR1 and CDR2 sequences are SGHVS and FQNEAQ. V lost 2 bases to trimming and J lost 9 bases, with 11 bases between them. The CDR3 totals 13 residues. The CDR3, as DNA: TGTGCCAGCAGCTTATCCGGGGGCAGTGAGCAGTTCTTC. Translated: CASSLSGGSEQFF.

This clonotype was found a few times. The V and J genes are TRBV11-2 and TRBJ2-3, with TRBD2 matching over 12 bases. The CDR3 consists of 15 residues. The germline V gene has CDR1 SGHAT and CDR2 FQNNGV. The J segment lost 4 bases and the V segment lost 5 bases, leaving 4 bases of the junction unmatched. CDR3 sequence: CASSVRTSGADTQYF. The DNA of the CDR3 is TGTGCCAGCAGCGTTCGGACTAGCGGGGCAGATACGCAGTATTTT.

This clonotype was detected only a few times. This chain connects TRBV5-1 to TRBJ1-1, with D uncertain. The CDR3 is made up of 14 amino acids. The V gene lost 2 bases and the J gene lost 1 base, with 9 bases spanning the gap. Germline CDR1 is SGHRS and CDR2 is YFSETQ. The CDR3 spells CASSFQDANTEAFF. CDR3 nucleotides: TGCGCCAGCAGCTTTCAGGACGCGAACACTGAAGCTTTCTTT.

This clonotype was counted at least ten times. The CDR3 here is CSAHLAGSYEQYF. The CDR3 coding sequence is TGCAGTGCTCACCTAGCGGGGTCCTACGAGCAGTACTTC. The V gene is TRBV20-1, the J gene TRBJ2-7; TRBD2 matches 9 bases. V dropped 5 bases and J dropped 1; count of bases not matched to a gene: 3. Germline CDR1 DFQATT, CDR2 SNEGSKA (reference sequence). The CDR3 runs 13 residues.

This clonotype was counted only a few times. This sequence joins TRBV12-3 or TRBV12-4 and TRBJ2-5; 8 bases are a match to TRBD2. V trimming: 5 bases; J trimming: 2 bases; junction bases outside the gene matches: 4. The CDR3 contains 14 residues. The CDR3 reads CASSLTSAQETQYF. CDR3 DNA: TGTGCCAGCAGTCTGACTAGCGCACAAGAGACCCAGTACTTC.

This clonotype has just a few counts. The chain combines TRBV11-2 with TRBJ2-2, with TRBD1 matching over 8 bases. This CDR3 comprises 17 residues. Germline V gives CDR1 SGHAT, CDR2 FQNNGV. V lost 5 bases and J lost 3; bases outside the gene matches: 11. The CDR3, as DNA: TGTGCCAGCAGCCACCCTGACAGGGGACTTGACACCGGGGAGCTGTTTTTT. Translating gives CASSHPDRGLDTGELFF.

Only a few counts were recorded for this clonotype. This chain joins TRBV20-1 and TRBJ2-3; no firm D call. V was clipped by 5 bases and J by 6 bases, with 9 bases between them. There are 11 residues in the CDR3. The V gene's germline CDR1 is DFQATT and CDR2 SNEGSKA (reference sequence). The DNA of the CDR3 is TGCAGTGCTTCCACGCGGGATACGCAGTATTTT. Translation gives CSASTRDTQYF.

This clonotype has just a few counts. The chain combines TRBV12-3 or TRBV12-4 with TRBJ2-4, with D tentatively TRBD2 (5 bases). V shed 5 bases and J shed 0 bases, with 11 bases lying between them. This CDR3 is 15 amino acids long. This chain's CDR3 is CASSPERQAKNIQYF. CDR3 bases: TGTGCCAGCAGTCCGGAGCGGCAAGCCAAAAACATTCAGTACTTC.

The CDR3 DNA sequence: TGCGCCAGCAGCCAAGCGAGCTTTAGCGGGCAACCCTACGAGCAGTACTTC. Translation: CASSQASFSGQPYEQYF. The rearrangement links TRBV4-3 to TRBJ2-7, with 7 bases that match TRBD2. The ends lost 1 base at V and 2 bases at J; junction bases unmatched: 11. CDR3 length: 17 residues. Germline CDR1 is LGHNA and CDR2 is YSLEER.

This clonotype was observed a handful of times. The J gene is TRBJ2-3, the V gene TRBV20-1, with 9 bases lining up with TRBD2. V lost 7 bases, J lost 6 bases, and 8 bases stayed unmatched. This CDR3 is 13 amino acids long. CDR1 and CDR2 from the germline V gene are DFQATT and SNEGSKA (reference sequence). Here the CDR3 DNA reads TGCAGTGGGAATAGCGGGAGCCCCGATACGCAGTATTTT. It encodes CSGNSGSPDTQYF.

The chain couples TRBV12-3 or TRBV12-4 to TRBJ2-2; D possibly corresponds to TRBD1 (5 bases). V was pared by 1 base and J by 3 bases, with 12 bases between. The CDR3 has 16 amino acids. CDR3 amino acids: CASSLDVGAHTGELFF. The CDR3 nucleotides are TGTGCCAGCAGTTTAGACGTAGGGGCCCACACCGGGGAGCTGTTTTTT.

A few counts support this clonotype. This chain joins TRBV24-1 and TRBJ2-3; the match to TRBD2 covers 8 bases. With V trimmed by 1 base and J by 3 bases, 11 bases remained unmatched. Per germline, CDR1 KGHDR and CDR2 SFDVKD. The CDR3 spans 18 residues. CDR3 nucleotide sequence: TGTGCCACCAGTGATTTTGGCCGGGAGGGTCTAAAGACAGATACGCAGTATTTT. Translating gives CATSDFGREGLKTDTQYF.

This clonotype was detected only a few times. The CDR3 loop reads CASSSIAELYEQYF. In DNA form, the CDR3 reads TGTGCCAGCAGCTCGATAGCTGAACTCTACGAGCAGTACTTC. This sequence joins TRBV7-9 and TRBJ2-7; D not resolved. This CDR3 is 14 amino acids long. The germline V gene encodes CDR1 SEHNR and CDR2 FQNEAQ (reference sequence). V was trimmed by 4 bases and J by 3 bases, leaving 13 bases between them.